This T cell receptor beta chain was retrieved from a study of T cells after yellow fever vaccination. 5'RACE template switching generated TCR cDNA, adding a universal primer site and UMIs. TCRdb used MiXCR to reprocess the 5' RACE reads, holding one entry per CDR3 protein. Of some 150,000 distinct CDR3 sequences in the sample, 7% to 10% are singletons; the top ten hold roughly 40%. Trimming took off 7 bases at V and 5 bases at J, with 18 bases between the two ends. CDR1 and CDR2 from the germline V gene are MNHEY and SMNVEV (reference sequence). The CDR3 loop spans 16 amino acids. The sample was CD8+ T cells sorted from PBMCs, taken 45 days after the yellow fever booster vaccination. The chain uses TRBV27 and TRBJ1-6; D call uncertain. The TCR originated in a man aged 18-30 years who received the YFV17D yellow fever vaccine. Written as DNA, the CDR3 is TGTGCCAGCACCTATTTGGGCGACCCAGATAATTCACCCCTCCACTTT. This codes for CASTYLGDPDNSPLHF.